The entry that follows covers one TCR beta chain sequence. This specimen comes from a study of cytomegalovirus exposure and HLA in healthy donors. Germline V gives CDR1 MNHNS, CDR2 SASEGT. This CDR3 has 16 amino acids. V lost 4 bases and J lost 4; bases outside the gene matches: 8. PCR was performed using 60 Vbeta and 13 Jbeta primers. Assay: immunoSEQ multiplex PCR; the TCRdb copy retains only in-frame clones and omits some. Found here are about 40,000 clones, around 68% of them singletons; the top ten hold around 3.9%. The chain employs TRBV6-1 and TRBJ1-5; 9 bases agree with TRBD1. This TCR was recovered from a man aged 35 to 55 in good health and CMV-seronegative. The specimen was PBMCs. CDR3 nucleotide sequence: TGTGCCAGCAGTGGGTCGGACAGGGGACTGAATCAGCCCCAGCATTTT. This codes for CASSGSDRGLNQPQHF.